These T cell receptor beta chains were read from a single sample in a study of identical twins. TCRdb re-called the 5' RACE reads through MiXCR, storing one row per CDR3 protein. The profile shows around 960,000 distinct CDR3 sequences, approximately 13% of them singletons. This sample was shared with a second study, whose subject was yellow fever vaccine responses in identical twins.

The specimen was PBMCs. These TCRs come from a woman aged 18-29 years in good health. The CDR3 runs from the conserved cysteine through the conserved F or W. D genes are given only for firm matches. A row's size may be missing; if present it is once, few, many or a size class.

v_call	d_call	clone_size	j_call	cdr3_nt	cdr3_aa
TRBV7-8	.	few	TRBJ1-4	TGTGCCAGCAGCCCAAACAGGGCAAATAATGAAAAACTGTTTTTT	CASSPNRANNEKLFF
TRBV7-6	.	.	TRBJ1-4	TGTGCCAGCAGCCCCAGCCTGAGGACCGCGGTAGTTAATGAAAAACTGTTTTTT	CASSPSLRTAVVNEKLFF
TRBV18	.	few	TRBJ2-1	TGTGCCAGCTCACCAATAGGGCATACCGAGCAGTTCTTC	CASSPIGHTEQFF
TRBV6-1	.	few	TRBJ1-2	TGTGCCAGCAGTGAAGAGGGGGGGAAGGTGGGTGGCTACACCTTC	CASSEEGGKVGGYTF
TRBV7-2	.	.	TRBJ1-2	TGTGCCAGCAGCTTAGCGGCGAACCCAGTCGGCTACACCTTC	CASSLAANPVGYTF
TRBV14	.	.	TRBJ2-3	TGTGCCAGCAGCCAAACAGGGACCCGCGCAGATACGCAGTATTTT	CASSQTGTRADTQYF
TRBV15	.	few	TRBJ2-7	TGTGCCACCAGCATCAGCACAACCGGCGGCTACGAGCAGTACTTC	CATSISTTGGYEQYF
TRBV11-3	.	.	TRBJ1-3	TGTGCCAGCAGCTCACCGTTGACGGGAAACACCATATATTTT	CASSSPLTGNTIYF
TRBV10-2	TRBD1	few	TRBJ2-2	TGCGCCAGCTCCTTCGACAGGGTTTACACCGGGGAGCTGTTTTTT	CASSFDRVYTGELFF
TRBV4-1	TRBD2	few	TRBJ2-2	TGCGCCAGCAGCCCTCAAGCTCTAGCGGGGATCACCGGGGAGCTGTTTTTT	CASSPQALAGITGELFF
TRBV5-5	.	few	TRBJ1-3	TGTGCCAGCAGCCCCGACTGGGACCAGCCAAACACCATATATTTT	CASSPDWDQPNTIYF
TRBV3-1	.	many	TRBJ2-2	TGTGCCAGCACCGGGCCGAACACCGGGGAGCTGTTTTTT	CASTGPNTGELFF
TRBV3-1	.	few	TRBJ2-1	TGTGCCAGCAGCCAAGAACACCCGTCGGATGAGCAGTTCTTC	CASSQEHPSDEQFF
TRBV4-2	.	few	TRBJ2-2	TGTGCCAGCAGCCAAGAGGGGGGCGGGGAGCTGTTTTTT	CASSQEGGGELFF
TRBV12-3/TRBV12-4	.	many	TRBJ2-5	TGTGCCAGCAGCATTAGACAAACCCAAGAGACCCAGTACTTC	CASSIRQTQETQYF
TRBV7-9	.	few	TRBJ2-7	TGTGCCAGCAGCCCGTCGGACGGCCCTTCCATCGAGCAGTACTTC	CASSPSDGPSIEQYF
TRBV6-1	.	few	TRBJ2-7	TGTGCCAGCAGTATTTCCGGGACTCCTATCTCCTACGAGCAGTACTTC	CASSISGTPISYEQYF
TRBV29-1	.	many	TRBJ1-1	TGCAGCGTTGAAGGTGATAGGGAATATAATGAAGCTTTCTTT	CSVEGDREYNEAFF
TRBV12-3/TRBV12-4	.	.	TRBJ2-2	TGTGCCAGCAGCCCTGACTGGACCGGGGAGCTGTTTTTT	CASSPDWTGELFF
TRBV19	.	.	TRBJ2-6	TGTGCCAGTAGTATAGAGGCGACTCCTACTGGGGCCAACGTCCTGACTTTC	CASSIEATPTGANVLTF
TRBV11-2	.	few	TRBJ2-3	TGTGCCAGCAGCTCAAATAGGGCCCCGTATGATACGCAGTATTTT	CASSSNRAPYDTQYF
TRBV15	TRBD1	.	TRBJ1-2	TGTGCCACCAGCTACCGGGACAGGGTGGACTATGGCTACACCTTC	CATSYRDRVDYGYTF
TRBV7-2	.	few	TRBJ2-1	TGTGCCAGCAGCTTAGGCGCCCCGCCCTACAATGAGCAGTTCTTC	CASSLGAPPYNEQFF